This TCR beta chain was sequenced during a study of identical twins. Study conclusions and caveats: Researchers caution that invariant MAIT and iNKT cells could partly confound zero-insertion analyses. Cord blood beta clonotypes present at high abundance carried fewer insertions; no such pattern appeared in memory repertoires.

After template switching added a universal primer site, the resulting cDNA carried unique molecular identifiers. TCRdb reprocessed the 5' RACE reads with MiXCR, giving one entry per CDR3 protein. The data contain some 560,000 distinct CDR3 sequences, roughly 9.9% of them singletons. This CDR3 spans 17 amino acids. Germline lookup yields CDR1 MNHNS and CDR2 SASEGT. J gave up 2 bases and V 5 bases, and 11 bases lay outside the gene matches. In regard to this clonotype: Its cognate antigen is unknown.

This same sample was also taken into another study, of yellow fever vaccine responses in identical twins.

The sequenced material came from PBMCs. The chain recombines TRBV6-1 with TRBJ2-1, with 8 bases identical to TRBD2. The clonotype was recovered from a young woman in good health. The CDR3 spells CASSRPGIAGTYNEQFF. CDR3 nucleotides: TGTGCCAGCAGTAGGCCCGGGATAGCGGGGACCTACAATGAGCAGTTCTTC.